The 19 T cell receptor beta chains in this list originate from one sample, sequenced in a study of shared clonotypes between healthy human individuals. This table comes from immunoSEQ multiplex PCR, and its TCRdb copy is limited to in-frame clones, with some not included. The sample contains approximately 1.1 million clones, roughly 74% of which appear only once. The sequencing input was memory CD4+ T cells from PBMCs. Stated subset: CD45RA-negative fraction. These TCRs come from a man between 18 and 35 years old in good health. Some clones in this sample may be carry-over from other donors' samples.

CDR3 DNA: TGTGCCAGCAGCTCCCCGGGACTAGGCACAGATACGCAGTATTTT. Translating gives CASSSPGLGTDTQYF. The V call is TRBV7-9, the J call TRBJ2-3; 8 positions match TRBD2. The CDR3 is 15 residues long. V gave up 4 bases and J gave up 1 base; unmatched junction bases: 4. Per the germline V gene, CDR1 is SEHNR and CDR2 is FQNEAQ (reference sequence).

V is TRBV27 and J is TRBJ2-1, with 16 nucleotides matching TRBD2. V lost 4 bases to trimming and J lost 9 bases; unmatched junction nucleotides: 9. Germline V gene data show CDR1 as MNHEY and CDR2 as SMNVEV (reference sequence). This CDR3 has 17 amino acids. CDR3: CASSSPGLAGGRGEQFF. CDR3 DNA sequence: TGTGCCAGCAGTTCCCCGGGACTAGCGGGAGGGCGGGGTGAGCAGTTCTTC.

In this sample, this clone turned up once. This chain links TRBV11-2 with TRBJ2-5, with a possible D match to TRBD2 (6 bases). The CDR3 spans 17 residues. Per the germline V gene, CDR1 is SGHAT and CDR2 is FQNNGV. The ends were cut back, 1 base at V and 6 bases at J, with 21 bases in the middle. In nucleotides, the CDR3 is TGTGCCAGCAGCTTAGTTGGAGGGGCCTCCTCAATACAGACCCAGTACTTC. Its translation is CASSLVGGASSIQTQYF.

The chain uses TRBV7-2 and TRBJ1-4, with no clear D. CDR1 is SGHTA, CDR2 FQGNSA, per germline. Trimming removed 3 bases at V and 6 bases at J, with 11 bases between. This CDR3 has 14 amino acids. As DNA, the CDR3 is TGTGCCAGCAGCTTGACCGGGTCGGATGAAAAACTGTTTTTT. Translated: CASSLTGSDEKLFF.

The rearrangement joins TRBV9 to TRBJ2-5, with 16 bases fitting TRBD2. Per germline, CDR1 SGDLS and CDR2 YYNGEE. CDR3 length: 18 amino acids. V dropped 3 bases and J dropped 4; count of bases not matched to a gene: 9. The CDR3 sequence: CASSASGLAGGLGETQYF. The CDR3 DNA follows: TGTGCCAGCAGCGCGTCGGGACTAGCGGGAGGGTTAGGAGAGACCCAGTACTTC.

In its sample, this clone was seen once. V gene TRBV5-1 combines with J gene TRBJ1-2, with 10 positions matching TRBD1. The CDR3 is 18 residues long. CDR1 is SGHRS, CDR2 YFSETQ, per germline. V shed 0 bases and J 2 bases; nucleotides not matched to a gene: 10. CDR3: CASSLAGQGRVRNYGYTF. CDR3 sequence (DNA): TGCGCCAGCAGCTTGGCGGGACAGGGGAGAGTCCGCAACTATGGCTACACCTTC.

A single count supports this clone. The chain couples TRBV7-8 to TRBJ2-7; no reliable D call. The CDR3 sequence is 13 residues long. V was trimmed by 5 bases and J by 6 bases, leaving 14 bases between them. Germline V gives CDR1 SGHVS, CDR2 FQNEAQ. As DNA, the CDR3 is TGTGCCAGCAGCGCAAAGACTTTAGGCGAGCAGTACTTC. It codes for CASSAKTLGEQYF.

The J gene is TRBJ2-1, the V gene TRBV6-1, with D perhaps TRBD1 or TRBD2 (5 bases each). The germline V gene encodes CDR1 MNHNS and CDR2 SASEGT. This CDR3 contains 15 residues. The V end was cut by 6 bases, the J end by 7 bases, with 19 bases between. The CDR3 bases are TGTGCCAGCAGCCAAAAGTCGGAGGACAATAATGAGCAGTTCTTC. This sequence encodes CASSQKSEDNNEQFF.

In its sample, this clone was seen a few times. The chain employs TRBV29-1 and TRBJ1-2; TRBD1 might be the D (6 bases). The CDR3 length is 15 residues. Looked up from germline, CDR1 is SQVTM and CDR2 is ANQGSEA. V was pared by 7 bases and J by 2 bases, with 20 bases between. Here the CDR3 DNA reads TGCAGCGCCGGGGGAGGGGGTATGGACAACTATGGCTACACCTTC. Translated, it gives CSAGGGGMDNYGYTF.

V is TRBV7-2 and J is TRBJ2-3, with 9 bases identical to TRBD1. The ends lost 4 bases at V and 6 bases at J; junction bases unmatched: 17. The length of the CDR3 is 18 residues. The V gene's germline CDR1 is SGHTA and CDR2 FQGNSA. CDR3 DNA: TGTGCCAGCAGCTCTTATCCAAGACAGGGGGAGGTTCGCGATACGCAGTATTTT. Translating it yields CASSSYPRQGEVRDTQYF.

The gene calls are TRBV7-8 and TRBJ1-5; D is possibly TRBD1 (5 bases). The V and J ends lost 2 bases and 6 bases respectively, with 11 bases between them. Germline CDR1 and CDR2: SGHVS and FQNEAQ. CDR3 length: 14 amino acids. The CDR3 spells CASSLTGQGQPQHF. Written as DNA, the CDR3 is TGTGCCAGCAGCTTAACCGGGCAGGGTCAGCCCCAGCATTTT.

The genes are TRBV28 and TRBJ2-7; D is ambiguous. The germline V and J ends were trimmed by 6 bases and 2 bases, with 11 bases remaining between them. Per the germline V gene, CDR1 is MDHEN and CDR2 is SYDVKM. The CDR3 has 13 residues. The CDR3 region is CASRSPGPYEQYF. Here the CDR3 DNA reads TGTGCCAGCAGATCCCCCGGCCCCTACGAGCAGTACTTC.

This clone was seen a handful of times. This chain joins TRBV7-2 and TRBJ1-1; no definite D call. V was clipped by 8 bases and J by 1 base, with 8 bases between them. Germline V gives CDR1 SGHTA, CDR2 FQGNSA. The CDR3 runs to 12 residues. The CDR3: CASRRPNTEAFF. CDR3 coding DNA: TGTGCCAGCCGCCGGCCGAACACTGAAGCTTTCTTT.

The chain couples TRBV5-1 to TRBJ2-1, with D possibly TRBD2 on 5 matching bases. Trimming left V 0 bases short and J 3 bases short, with 10 bases between. Germline V gene lookup returns CDR1 SGHRS and CDR2 YFSETQ. This CDR3 has 15 residues. The CDR3, as DNA: TGCGCCAGCAGCTTGGAGAGTAGCGTCTACAATGAGCAGTTCTTC. It specifies CASSLESSVYNEQFF.

This clone was counted only a few times. V and J are TRBV7-8 and TRBJ2-6; D unclear. V was cut by 5 bases and J by 0 bases, with 8 bases left in between. The germline CDR1 and CDR2 sequences are SGHVS and FQNEAQ. The CDR3 consists of 15 residues. The CDR3 protein is CASSLVTSGANVLTF. The CDR3, as DNA: TGTGCCAGCAGCCTCGTGACCTCTGGGGCCAACGTCCTGACTTTC.

The chain joins TRBV5-1 to TRBJ2-1; 7 nucleotides align to TRBD2. V lost 4 bases, J lost 2 bases, and 6 bases stayed unmatched. Germline V gene data show CDR1 as SGHRS and CDR2 as YFSETQ. This CDR3 region has 15 residues. The CDR3 loop is CASSMGGSTYNEQFF. CDR3 nucleotide sequence: TGCGCCAGCAGCATGGGCGGGAGTACCTACAATGAGCAGTTCTTC.

The CDR3 loop is CAWSVTSGRADTQYF. The CDR3 DNA sequence: TGTGCCTGGAGTGTGACTAGCGGGAGGGCAGATACGCAGTATTTT. V and J are TRBV30 and TRBJ2-3; TRBD2 matches 14 bases. Germline CDR1 reads GTSNPN; CDR2 reads SVGIG (reference sequence). Trimming removed 0 bases from V and 4 bases from J; junction bases left unmatched: 0. This CDR3 contains 15 residues.

V gene TRBV11-2 combines with J gene TRBJ2-7, with 9 bases aligning to TRBD2. J lost 6 bases, V lost 3 bases, and 9 bases had no gene match. CDR1 and CDR2 (germline): SGHAT, FQNNGV. This CDR3 region has 15 residues. This CDR3 is CASSFSGSSDREQYF. CDR3 sequence (DNA): TGTGCCAGCAGCTTTAGCGGGAGCAGTGACCGCGAGCAGTACTTC.

In its sample, this clone was seen once. The chain employs TRBV6-5 and TRBJ2-3, with D tentatively TRBD2 (6 bases). The V end lost 10 bases, the J end lost 1 base, and 12 bases lay between the germline ends. Germline CDR1 reads MNHEY; CDR2 reads SVGAGI. This CDR3 comprises 13 residues. In DNA form, the CDR3 reads TGTGCCACCCGGAGGGCCGGCACAGATACGCAGTATTTT. Translation gives CATRRAGTDTQYF.